A single sample is the source of the 14 T cell receptor beta chains below, sequenced in a study of shared clonotypes between healthy human individuals. Assay: immunoSEQ multiplex PCR; the TCRdb copy retains only in-frame clones and omits some. Of roughly 1,600,000 clones in the sample, about 98.5% were seen once. The sequenced sample consisted of naive CD4+ T cells sorted from blood. Subset in this sample: CD45RA+ positively selected. These receptors all come from a man aged 25-40 years in good health.

This chain connects TRBV11-3 to TRBJ2-2; weak D call: TRBD2 (5 bases). The germline gives CDR1 SGHNT, CDR2 YENEEA. The CDR3 is made up of 15 amino acids. V dropped 0 bases and J dropped 5 bases, with 10 bases sitting between them. The CDR3 DNA reads TGTGCCAGCAGCTTAGAGGGAAGCGGTACCGGGGAGCTGTTTTTT. Its protein is CASSLEGSGTGELFF.

About this clone itself: Additional DNA sequences in this sample encode the identical CDR3. The V and J genes are TRBV9 and TRBJ2-7; TRBD2 might be the D (6 bases). The CDR3 loop spans 14 amino acids. Germline values: CDR1 SGDLS, CDR2 YYNGEE. V was clipped by 3 bases and J by 0 bases, with 10 bases between them. CDR3 nucleotides: TGTGCCAGCAGCGGCGGGACTTCCTCCTACGAGCAGTACTTC. It translates to CASSGGTSSYEQYF.

Details on this clone: The same CDR3 can be traced to other DNA sequences in this sample. The chain uses TRBV7-2 and TRBJ2-3; no clear D gene. The germline V gene has CDR1 SGHTA and CDR2 FQGNSA. Trimming left V 1 base short and J 0 bases short, with 5 bases between. The CDR3 has 14 amino acids. The CDR3 DNA reads TGTGCCAGCAGCTTAGACGGAAGCACAGATACGCAGTATTTT. Protein product: CASSLDGSTDTQYF.

A note on this clone: Its ends do not fully match the called genes, so a read error is possible. The J gene is TRBJ1-1, the V gene TRBV7-7; D perhaps matches TRBD1 (6 bases). Per the germline V gene, CDR1 is SSHAT and CDR2 is FNYEAQ (reference sequence). The CDR3 runs to 18 residues. CDR3 bases: TGTGCTAGCAGCCCGCCGCGCGGAAGGGGACAAACAAACACTGAAGCTTTCTTT. The encoded protein is CASSPPRGRGQTNTEAFF.

The rearrangement joins TRBV6-1 to TRBJ2-4, with D perhaps assigned TRBD1 or TRBD2 (5 bases each). Between the trimmed V and J ends, which lost 6 bases and 6 bases, there was a span of 18 bases. CDR1 is MNHNS and CDR2 is SASEGT in the germline V gene. The CDR3 is 15 amino acids. Here the CDR3 DNA reads TGTGCCAGCAGCACAGCCCTAGCTCAGGGAAACATTCAGTACTTC. This codes for CASSTALAQGNIQYF.

The V and J genes are TRBV11-3 and TRBJ2-5; TRBD1 is a possible D gene (6 bases). The germline V gene has CDR1 SGHNT and CDR2 YENEEA. V lost 5 bases and J 5 bases, leaving 15 bases between the germline ends. The CDR3 is 14 amino acids. The CDR3 nucleotides read TGTGCCAGCAGCCGTCAGGGGATTTGGGAGACCCAGTACTTC. Its translation: CASSRQGIWETQYF.

The chain links TRBV28 to TRBJ1-1; 7 bases fit TRBD1. Per germline, CDR1 MDHEN and CDR2 SYDVKM. The CDR3 sequence is 15 residues long. Trimming cost V 8 bases and J 0 bases; bases outside gene matches: 9. The CDR3 region has the DNA TGTGCCAGCCTAAAGACAGGGCCCATGAACACTGAAGCTTTCTTT. It specifies CASLKTGPMNTEAFF.

The genes are TRBV6-5 and TRBJ1-4; D is uncertain. CDR1 is MNHEY, CDR2 SVGAGI, per germline. V lost 2 bases to trimming and J lost 8 bases, with 12 bases between them. This CDR3 has 14 residues. CDR3 sequence: CASSYGSAQEKLFF. The CDR3, as DNA: TGTGCCAGCAGTTACGGCTCAGCGCAGGAAAAACTGTTTTTT.

On this clone: The same CDR3 is also encoded by other DNA sequences in this sample. The rearrangement joins TRBV7-9 to TRBJ2-5; no firm D call. This CDR3 is 10 amino acids long. Germline V lookup: CDR1 SEHNR, CDR2 FQNEAQ (reference sequence). The V end was cut by 6 bases, the J end by 4 bases, with 3 bases between. This chain's CDR3 is CASRGETQYF. As DNA, the CDR3 is TGTGCCAGCAGGGGAGAGACCCAGTACTTC.

The chain is built from TRBV7-2 and TRBJ2-5; D not certain. Trimming shortened V by 4 bases and J by 3 bases, and 9 bases separated the two germline ends. Germline CDR1 and CDR2: SGHTA and FQGNSA. The CDR3 length is 13 residues. As DNA, the CDR3 is TGTGCCAGCAGCTGGGCACTTAAAGAGACCCAGTACTTC. Translation: CASSWALKETQYF. Full variable domain (rest looked up from reference TRBV7-2 and TRBJ2-5): GAGVSQSPSNKVTEKGKDVELRCDPISGHTALYWYRQSLGQGLEFLIYFQGNSAPDKSGLPSDRFSAERTGGSVSTLTIQRTQQEDSAVYLCASSWALKETQYFGPGTRLLVL.

The chain joins TRBV7-9 to TRBJ2-7; D is ambiguous. Trimming stripped 1 base from V and 5 bases from J, with 12 bases between. CDR1 and CDR2 from the germline V gene are SEHNR and FQNEAQ (reference sequence). The CDR3 sequence is 14 residues long. The CDR3: CASSLEVGFHEQYF. The CDR3 DNA is TGTGCCAGCAGCTTAGAGGTAGGGTTCCACGAGCAGTACTTC.

The chain uses TRBV6-5 and TRBJ2-4; D may correspond to TRBD1 or TRBD2 (7 bases each). V lost 6 bases and J lost 11, with 20 bases in between. CDR1 is MNHEY and CDR2 is SVGAGI in the germline V gene. The CDR3 extends over 14 amino acids. In nucleotides, the CDR3 is TGTGCCAGCAGCCTACAGGGGAGGGTGGGCGTTCAGTACTTC. This sequence encodes CASSLQGRVGVQYF.

V is TRBV7-9 and J is TRBJ2-6; TRBD1 matches at 7 bases. The V gene's germline CDR1 is SEHNR and CDR2 FQNEAQ (reference sequence). The CDR3 has 16 amino acids. Trimming took 4 bases from V and 3 from J; bases not matched to a gene: 6. CDR3 sequence: CASSSGTVGGANVLTF. The CDR3 DNA is TGTGCCAGCAGCTCCGGGACAGTTGGTGGGGCCAACGTCCTGACTTTC.

This chain links TRBV18 with TRBJ1-3, with TRBD1 matching over 9 bases. V dropped 3 bases and J dropped 4; count of bases not matched to a gene: 16. CDR1 is KGHSH and CDR2 is LQKENI in the germline V gene. The CDR3 totals 19 residues. CDR3 nucleotide sequence: TGTGCCAGCTCACCTTACTACGGGACAGGGATATTATCCGGAAACACCATATATTTT. As protein: CASSPYYGTGILSGNTIYF.